This T cell receptor beta chain was identified during a study of cytomegalovirus exposure and HLA in healthy donors. The study, taken as a whole, reports: Reports indicate that TCR beta sequences accurately predicted the HLA-A and HLA-B alleles of most subjects. CMV serostatus was the sole immune exposure information available. Cytomegalovirus association was assigned to about 150 TCR beta chains.

A multiplex PCR was run with 60 Vbeta primers and 13 Jbeta primers. Data came from immunoSEQ multiplex PCR; TCRdb stores just in-frame clones and leaves some out. The data hold 190,000 or so clones, with 60% to 85% observed a single time. A note on this clone: Its antigen is not identified.

At sampling all donors were nominally healthy, likely with unrecorded immune exposures. The germline gives CDR1 LNHDA, CDR2 SQIVND (reference sequence). V was clipped by 5 bases and J by 3 bases; unmatched bases: 13. The CDR3 sequence is 17 residues long. The chain is built from TRBV19 and TRBJ1-3; TRBD1 aligns across 7 bases. This sequence was found in a girl under 18 in good health and CMV-seropositive. Sequencing was performed on PBMCs. CDR3 sequence (DNA): TGTGCCAGTAGTCCCAGCACACGACAGGGCTTTGGAAACACCATATATTTT. This codes for CASSPSTRQGFGNTIYF.